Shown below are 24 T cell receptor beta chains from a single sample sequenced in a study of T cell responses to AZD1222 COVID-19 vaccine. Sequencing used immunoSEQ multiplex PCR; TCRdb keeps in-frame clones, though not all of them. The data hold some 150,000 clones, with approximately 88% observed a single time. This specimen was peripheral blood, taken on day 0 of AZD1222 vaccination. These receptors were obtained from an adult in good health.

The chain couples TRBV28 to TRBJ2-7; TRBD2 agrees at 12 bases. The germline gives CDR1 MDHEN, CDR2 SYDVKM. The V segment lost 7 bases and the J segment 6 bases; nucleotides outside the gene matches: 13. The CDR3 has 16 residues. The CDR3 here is CASTTRLAGAPSEQYF. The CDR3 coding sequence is TGTGCCAGCACCACCCGACTAGCGGGGGCCCCATCCGAGCAGTACTTC.

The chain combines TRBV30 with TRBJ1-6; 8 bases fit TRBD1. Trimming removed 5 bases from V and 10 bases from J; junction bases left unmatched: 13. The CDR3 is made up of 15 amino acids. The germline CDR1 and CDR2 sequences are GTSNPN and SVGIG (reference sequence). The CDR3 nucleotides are TGTGCCTGGGGTGCGTTGGGACAGGTGGACTCACCCCTCCACTTT. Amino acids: CAWGALGQVDSPLHF.

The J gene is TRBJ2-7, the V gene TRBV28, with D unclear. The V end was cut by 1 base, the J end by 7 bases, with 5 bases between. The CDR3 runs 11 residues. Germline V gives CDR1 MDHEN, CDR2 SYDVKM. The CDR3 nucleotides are TGTGCCAGCAGTTTATCCATGGAGCAGTACTTC. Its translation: CASSLSMEQYF.

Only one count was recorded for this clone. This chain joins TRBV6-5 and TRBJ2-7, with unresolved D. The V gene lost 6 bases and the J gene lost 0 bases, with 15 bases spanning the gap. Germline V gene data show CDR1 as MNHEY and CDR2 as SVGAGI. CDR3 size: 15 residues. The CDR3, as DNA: TGTGCCAGCAGGAATGTCGCCTCCTCCTCCTACGAGCAGTACTTC. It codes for CASRNVASSSYEQYF.

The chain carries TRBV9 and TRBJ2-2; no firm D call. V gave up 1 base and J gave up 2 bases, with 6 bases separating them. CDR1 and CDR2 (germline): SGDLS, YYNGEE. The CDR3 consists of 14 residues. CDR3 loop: CASSVSVNTGELFF. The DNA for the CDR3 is TGTGCCAGCAGCGTATCCGTAAACACCGGGGAGCTGTTTTTT. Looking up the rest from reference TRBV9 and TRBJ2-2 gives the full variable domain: DSGVTQTPKHLITATGQRVTLRCSPRSGDLSVYWYQQSLDQGLQFLIQYYNGEERAKGNILERFSAQQFPDLHSELNLSSLELGDSALYFCASSVSVNTGELFFGEGSRLTVL.

The CDR3 DNA is TGTGTTTCTAACAGGGCCGGTCAAAAACTGTTTTTT. This translates into CVSNRAGQKLFF. V gene TRBV28 combines with J gene TRBJ1-4, with D possibly being TRBD1 (6 bases). CDR1 MDHEN and CDR2 SYDVKM come from the germline V gene. The CDR3 has 12 residues.

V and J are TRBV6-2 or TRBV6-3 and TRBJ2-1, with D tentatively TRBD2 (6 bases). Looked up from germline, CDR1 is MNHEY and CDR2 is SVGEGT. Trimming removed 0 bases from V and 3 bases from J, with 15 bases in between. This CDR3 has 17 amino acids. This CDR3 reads CASSYSSPRGVYNEQFF. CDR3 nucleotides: TGTGCCAGCAGTTACTCCTCTCCTCGCGGGGTCTACAATGAGCAGTTCTTC.

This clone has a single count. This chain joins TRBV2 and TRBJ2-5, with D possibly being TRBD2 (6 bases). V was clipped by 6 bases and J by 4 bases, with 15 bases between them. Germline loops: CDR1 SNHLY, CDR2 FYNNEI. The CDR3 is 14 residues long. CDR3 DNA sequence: TGTGCCAGCAGCCCCCGGAGGGTAAGAGAGACCCAGTACTTC. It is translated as CASSPRRVRETQYF.

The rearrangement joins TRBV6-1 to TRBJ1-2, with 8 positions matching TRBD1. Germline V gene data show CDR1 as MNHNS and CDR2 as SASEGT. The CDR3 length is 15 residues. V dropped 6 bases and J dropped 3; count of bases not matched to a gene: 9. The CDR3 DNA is TGTGCCAGCAGATCTGGACAGGGCGCGGACTATGGCTACACCTTC. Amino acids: CASRSGQGADYGYTF.

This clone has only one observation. CDR3 sequence (DNA): TGTGCCAGCAGCTCCACGACAGGGCTCTCTGAGACCCAGTACTTC. Amino acids: CASSSTTGLSETQYF. The chain has TRBV9 and TRBJ2-5, with 7 bases matching TRBD1. Germline lookup yields CDR1 SGDLS and CDR2 YYNGEE. The CDR3 length is 15 residues. After removal of 4 bases from V and 5 bases from J, the junction contained 11 bases not matched to a gene.

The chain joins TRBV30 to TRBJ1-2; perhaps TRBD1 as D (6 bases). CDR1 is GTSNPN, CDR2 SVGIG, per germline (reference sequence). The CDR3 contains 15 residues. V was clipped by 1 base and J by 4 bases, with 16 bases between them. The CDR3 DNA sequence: TGTGCCTGGAGTGCCCAGGGGCAGGTGTCCTATGGCTACACCTTC. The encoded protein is CAWSAQGQVSYGYTF. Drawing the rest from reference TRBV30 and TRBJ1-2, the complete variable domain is SQTIHQWPATLVQPVGSPLSLECTVEGTSNPNLYWYRQAAGRGLQLLFYSVGIGQISSEVPQNLSASRPQDRQFILSSKKLLLSDSGFYLCAWSAQGQVSYGYTFGSGTRLTVV.

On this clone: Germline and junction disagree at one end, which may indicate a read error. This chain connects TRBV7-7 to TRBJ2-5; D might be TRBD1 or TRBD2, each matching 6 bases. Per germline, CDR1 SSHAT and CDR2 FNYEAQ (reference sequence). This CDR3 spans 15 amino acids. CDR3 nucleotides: TGTGCTAGCAGCTGGGGGGCTGGGGGCCAAGAGACCCAGTACTTC. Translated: CASSWGAGGQETQYF.

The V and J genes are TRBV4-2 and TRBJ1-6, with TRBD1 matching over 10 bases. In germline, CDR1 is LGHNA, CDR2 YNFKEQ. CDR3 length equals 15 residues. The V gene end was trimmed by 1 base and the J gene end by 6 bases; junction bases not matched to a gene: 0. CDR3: CASSQGDRGNSPLHF. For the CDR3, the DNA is TGTGCCAGCAGCCAAGGGGACAGGGGTAATTCACCCCTCCACTTT.

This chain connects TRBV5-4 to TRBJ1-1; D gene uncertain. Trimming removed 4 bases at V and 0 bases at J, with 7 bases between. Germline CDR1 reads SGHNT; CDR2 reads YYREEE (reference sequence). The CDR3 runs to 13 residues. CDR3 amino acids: CASSLDMNTEAFF. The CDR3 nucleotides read TGTGCCAGCAGCCTAGATATGAACACTGAAGCTTTCTTT.

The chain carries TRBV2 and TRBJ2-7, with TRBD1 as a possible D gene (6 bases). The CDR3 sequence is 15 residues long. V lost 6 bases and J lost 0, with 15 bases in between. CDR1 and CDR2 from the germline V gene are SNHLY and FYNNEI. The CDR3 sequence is CASRGQWLSSYEQYF. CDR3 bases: TGTGCCAGCAGAGGACAGTGGCTGAGCTCCTACGAGCAGTACTTC.

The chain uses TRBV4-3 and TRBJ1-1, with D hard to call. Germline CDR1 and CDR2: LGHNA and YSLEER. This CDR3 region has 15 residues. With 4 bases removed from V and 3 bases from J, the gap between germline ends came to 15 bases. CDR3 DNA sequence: TGCGCCAGCAGCCTCCTGTGGGAGTTGCACACTGAAGCTTTCTTT. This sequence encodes CASSLLWELHTEAFF.

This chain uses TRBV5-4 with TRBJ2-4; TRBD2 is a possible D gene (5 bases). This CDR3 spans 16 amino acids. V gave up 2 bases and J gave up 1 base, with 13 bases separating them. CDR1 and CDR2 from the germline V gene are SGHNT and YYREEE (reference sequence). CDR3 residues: CASSLRGSEAKNIQYF. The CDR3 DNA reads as TGTGCCAGCAGCTTACGGGGTTCTGAGGCCAAAAACATTCAGTACTTC. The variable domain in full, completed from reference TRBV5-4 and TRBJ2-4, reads ETGVTQSPTHLIKTRGQQVTLRCSSQSGHNTVSWYQQALGQGPQFIFQYYREEENGRGNFPPRFSGLQFPNYSSELNVNALELDDSALYLCASSLRGSEAKNIQYFGAGTRLSVL.

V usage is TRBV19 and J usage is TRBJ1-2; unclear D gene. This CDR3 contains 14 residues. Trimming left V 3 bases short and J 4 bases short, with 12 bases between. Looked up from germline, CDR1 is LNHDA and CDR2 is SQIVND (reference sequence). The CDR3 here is CASSIYGEGYGYTF. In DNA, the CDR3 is TGTGCCAGTAGTATCTATGGAGAGGGCTATGGCTACACCTTC.

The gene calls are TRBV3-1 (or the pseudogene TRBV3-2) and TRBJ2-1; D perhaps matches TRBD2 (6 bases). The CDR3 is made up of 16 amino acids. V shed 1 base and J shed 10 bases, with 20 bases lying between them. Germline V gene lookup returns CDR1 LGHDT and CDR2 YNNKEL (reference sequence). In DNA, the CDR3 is TGTGCCAGCAGCCAAGGAGGAGGGGATCTAGTCTTAGAGCAGTTCTTC. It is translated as CASSQGGGDLVLEQFF.

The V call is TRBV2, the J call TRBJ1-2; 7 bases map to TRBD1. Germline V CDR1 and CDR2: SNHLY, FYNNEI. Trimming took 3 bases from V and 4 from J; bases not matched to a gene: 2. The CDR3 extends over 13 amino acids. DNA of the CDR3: TGTGCCAGCAGTGATGGGACAGTCTATGGCTACACCTTC. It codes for CASSDGTVYGYTF.

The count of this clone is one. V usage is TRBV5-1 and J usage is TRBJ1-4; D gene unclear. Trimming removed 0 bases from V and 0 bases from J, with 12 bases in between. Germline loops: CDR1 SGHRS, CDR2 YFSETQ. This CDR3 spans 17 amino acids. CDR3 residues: CASSLGTAAATNEKLFF. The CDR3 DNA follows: TGCGCCAGCAGCTTGGGTACAGCGGCTGCAACTAATGAAAAACTGTTTTTT.

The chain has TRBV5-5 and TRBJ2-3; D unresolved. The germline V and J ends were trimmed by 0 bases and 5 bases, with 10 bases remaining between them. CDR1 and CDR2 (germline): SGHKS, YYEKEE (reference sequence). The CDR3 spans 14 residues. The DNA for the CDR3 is TGTGCCAGCAGCTTGGCACCTCTGGGAGATACGCAGTATTTT. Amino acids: CASSLAPLGDTQYF.

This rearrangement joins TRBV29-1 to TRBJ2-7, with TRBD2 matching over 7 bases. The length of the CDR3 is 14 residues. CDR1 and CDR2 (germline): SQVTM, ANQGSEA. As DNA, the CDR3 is TGCAGTGTAGGAGCGGGGTCGATCACCTACGAGCAGTACTTC. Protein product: CSVGAGSITYEQYF.

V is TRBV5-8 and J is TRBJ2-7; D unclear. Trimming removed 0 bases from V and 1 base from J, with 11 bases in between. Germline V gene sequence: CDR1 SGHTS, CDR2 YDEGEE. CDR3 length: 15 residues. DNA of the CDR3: TGTGCCAGCAGCTTGGGGCAGACCTGGTCCTACGAGCAGTACTTC. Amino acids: CASSLGQTWSYEQYF. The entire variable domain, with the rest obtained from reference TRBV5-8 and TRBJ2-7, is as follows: EAGVTQSPTHLIKTRGQQATLRCSPISGHTSVYWYQQALGLGLQFLLWYDEGEERNRGNFPPRFSGRQFPNYSSELNVNALELEDSALYLCASSLGQTWSYEQYFGPGTRLTVT.